This section outlines one T cell receptor beta chain sequence together with its context. The CDR3 length is 14 residues. Germline V gene data show CDR1 as SGHRS and CDR2 as YFSETQ. The V gene lost 0 bases and the J gene lost 3 bases, with 9 bases spanning the gap. The sample comes from a study of cytotoxic CD8 clonotypes in ibrutinib-treated CLL. The planned depth of sequencing spanned 1 in 200,000 to 1 in 1 million T cells. Assay used: immunoSEQ multiplex PCR; TCRdb lists only in-frame clones, some missing. This sample has about 140,000 clones, with approximately 75% found just once. V usage is TRBV5-1 and J usage is TRBJ2-5, with a tentative D call TRBD1 (6 bases). This sequence was found in a human donor with chronic lymphocytic leukemia. The material was PBMCs, obtained after 12 months of ibrutinib treatment. The CDR3 DNA is TGCGCCAGCAGCTTGGGGCACAGGGAAGAGACCCAGTACTTC. Amino acid sequence: CASSLGHREETQYF.